What follows are 8 T cell receptor beta chains derived from one specimen sequenced in a study of CD8 T cells in ankylosing spondylitis. TCRdb re-called the 5' RACE reads with MiXCR, one entry per CDR3 protein. The sample lists about 130,000 distinct CDR3 sequences, approximately 7.4% occurring once. Source material: blood, either unsorted or a sorted T cell fraction (not recorded which). The receptors originated from a female donor with ankylosing spondylitis or in good health (not recorded which).

This clonotype showed up many times. V and J are TRBV7-2 and TRBJ2-3, with D tentatively TRBD1 (5 bases). The V and J ends lost 1 base and 2 bases respectively, with 10 bases between them. Germline CDR1 reads SGHTA; CDR2 reads FQGNSA. CDR3 length: 15 amino acids. The CDR3 nucleotides are TGTGCCAGCAGCTTAGTCGACAGCTCCACAGATACGCAGTATTTT. It encodes CASSLVDSSTDTQYF.

The table lists this clonotype with many counts. V gene TRBV5-6 combines with J gene TRBJ1-1; 7 positions match TRBD1. The J segment lost 3 bases and the V segment lost 3 bases, leaving 8 bases of the junction unmatched. The CDR3 extends over 15 amino acids. Germline V gene data show CDR1 as SGHDT and CDR2 as YYEEEE. CDR3 DNA sequence: TGTGCCAGCAGCTGGGGGGGCAGGGGGGACACTGAAGCTTTCTTT. Encoded protein: CASSWGGRGDTEAFF.

This clonotype appeared many times. CDR3 sequence reads: CASSLTGLSEAFF. The CDR3 nucleotides are TGCGCCAGCAGCTTGACGGGACTTTCTGAAGCTTTCTTT. J is TRBJ1-1 and V is TRBV5-1, with a weak D call TRBD1 (5 bases). The CDR3 is made up of 13 amino acids. Germline-derived CDR1 and CDR2 are SGHRS and YFSETQ. The germline V and J ends were trimmed by 1 base and 6 bases, with 10 bases remaining between them.

In its sample, this clonotype was seen many times. This chain connects TRBV20-1 to TRBJ1-4; the D is unclear. Trimming cost V 5 bases and J 0 bases, with 10 bases left between them. This CDR3 contains 14 residues. CDR1 is DFQATT and CDR2 is SNEGSKA in the germline V gene (reference sequence). The CDR3 bases are TGCAGTGCTCCCAGGCCTTCAACTAATGAAAAACTGTTTTTT. It yields the protein CSAPRPSTNEKLFF.

This clonotype was counted many times. The rearrangement joins TRBV5-1 to TRBJ2-7; D gene ambiguous. CDR1 and CDR2 (germline): SGHRS, YFSETQ. There are 12 residues in the CDR3. V shed 3 bases and J shed 6 bases, with 10 bases lying between them. CDR3 amino acids: CASSWSDGEQYF. CDR3 DNA sequence: TGCGCCAGCAGCTGGAGTGACGGCGAGCAGTACTTC.

This clonotype was counted ten times or more. The chain carries TRBV12-3 or TRBV12-4 and TRBJ1-5; D call uncertain. CDR3 length: 15 amino acids. V gave up 3 bases and J gave up 2 bases, with 11 bases separating them. As DNA, the CDR3 is TGTGCCAGCAGTTTTGAGGGCGGGGGCAATCAGCCCCAGCATTTT. It is translated as CASSFEGGGNQPQHF.

This clonotype has at least ten counts. This chain's CDR3 is CASSLSVTPGYGYTF. The DNA of the CDR3 is TGTGCCAGCAGTTTATCTGTGACCCCTGGGTATGGCTACACCTTC. The chain employs TRBV27 and TRBJ1-2; D unresolved. CDR1 is MNHEY and CDR2 is SMNVEV in the germline V gene (reference sequence). This CDR3 region has 15 residues. Deletions cut 0 bases from V and 5 bases from J, with 13 bases between.

This clonotype was observed at least ten times. V is TRBV2 and J is TRBJ2-7, with D possibly being TRBD2 (7 bases). Trimming removed 1 base from V and 0 bases from J, with 10 bases in between. The CDR3 covers 15 residues. CDR1 SNHLY and CDR2 FYNNEI come from the germline V gene. The CDR3 DNA is TGTGCCAGCAGTGAAGGCGCGGGGGCCTCCTACGAGCAGTACTTC. Translating gives CASSEGAGASYEQYF.